This entry describes one T cell receptor beta chain. V was cut by 2 bases and J by 3 bases, with 12 bases left in between. The CDR3 extends over 15 amino acids. Germline CDR1 and CDR2: LGHDT and YNNKEL (reference sequence). The entry originates in a study of blood T cell repertoires in COVID-19. Across the whole study: Italy, Spain and the United States were the sources of the convalescent and acute COVID-19 samples. T cells, B-cell-depleted T cells, or PBMCs provided the cDNA or gDNA that served as material.

Authors' methods: Reference gene primer amplification yielded estimated nucleated cell counts. Measured with immunoSEQ multiplex PCR; TCRdb has only the in-frame clones, and not every one. Clone size and the V and J calls come from that table; the DNA yielded D and trimming. The top ten hold roughly 11% of the sample, which has 95,000 to 100,000 clones, approximately 87% seen once. Sequencing input: peripheral blood. The sequence was collected from a woman aged 30 to 39 with acute or convalescent COVID-19. The chain carries TRBV3-1 (or the pseudogene TRBV3-2) and TRBJ2-3; weak D call: TRBD1 (5 bases). The CDR3 region has the DNA TGTGCCAGCAGCCAATATAGGAAGGGGACAGATACGCAGTATTTT. Protein sequence: CASSQYRKGTDTQYF.